The 10 T cell receptor beta chains given below trace back to one sample, sequenced in a study of regulatory T cells in long-lasting Graves disease. Building the TCR beta libraries relied on iRepertoire HTBI primers, and CDR3 regions underwent Arm-PCR. Via MiXCR, TCRdb re-called the multiplex PCR reads, giving one row per CDR3 protein. Of 200,000 to 250,000 distinct CDR3 sequences in the sample, just over 20% were seen once. The time point here: newly diagnosed GD, antithyroid drugs for less than 3 months. PBMC RNA served as the TCR library source. The sample consisted of peripheral blood mononuclear cells (PBMCs), taken at new diagnosis, from a patient treated with antithyroid drugs. The receptors were sampled from a female donor with Graves disease.

This clonotype was recorded at least ten times. The gene calls are TRBV24-1 and TRBJ2-7, with D perhaps given as TRBD1 or TRBD2 (5 bases each). Germline V lookup: CDR1 KGHDR, CDR2 SFDVKD. Trimming left V 4 bases short and J 2 bases short, with 5 bases between. There are 12 residues in the CDR3. The CDR3 loop reads CATSEGAYEQYF. CDR3 DNA sequence: TGTGCCACCAGTGAGGGGGCCTACGAGCAGTACTTC.

This clonotype occurred a few times. This chain connects TRBV5-4 to TRBJ2-1, with D perhaps matching TRBD1 (7 bases). The V end was cut by 3 bases, the J end by 9 bases, with 16 bases between. CDR3 length equals 14 residues. Germline CDR1 is SGHNT and CDR2 is YYREEE (reference sequence). Written as DNA, the CDR3 is TGTGCCAGCAGCTGGGGGGACAGTCGAGGTGAGCAGTTCTTC. It encodes CASSWGDSRGEQFF.

The table lists this clonotype with many counts. The chain is built from TRBV29-1 and TRBJ1-1; D uncertain. CDR3 size: 13 residues. Trimming took 6 bases from V and 2 from J, leaving 13 bases between them. Germline V gives CDR1 SQVTM, CDR2 ANQGSEA. Here the CDR3 reads CSVLRTRNTEAFF. Here the CDR3 DNA reads TGCAGCGTCCTCCGAACACGAAACACTGAAGCTTTCTTT.

This chain joins TRBV7-2 and TRBJ1-6; TRBD1 aligns across 9 bases. Trimming at V came to 4 bases and at J to 5 bases, leaving 6 bases not matched to a gene. Germline values: CDR1 SGHTA, CDR2 FQGNSA. The CDR3 loop spans 16 amino acids. CDR3 in DNA: TGTGCCAGCAGCTCCGGGACAGGGAGAAATAATTCACCCCTCCACTTT. Translating it yields CASSSGTGRNNSPLHF.

This clonotype has more than one count but fewer than ten. Just one base apart from a much larger clone, this may be a read error. V gene TRBV27 combines with J gene TRBJ2-2; 10 bases are shared with TRBD2. Germline V gene data show CDR1 as MNHEY and CDR2 as SMNVEV (reference sequence). This CDR3 contains 19 residues. The CDR3 DNA reads TGTGCCAGCAGTTTAGAGGCTAGCGGGAGTGGGGGGAACACCGGGGAGCTGTCTTTT. This encodes CASSLEASGSGGNTGELSF.

This CDR3 is CASSSLAGGTSTDTQYF. CDR3 nucleotide sequence: TGTGCCAGCAGCTCCTTAGCGGGGGGGACTAGCACAGATACGCAGTATTTT. The rearrangement links TRBV28 to TRBJ2-3; TRBD2 matches 11 bases. J gave up 0 bases and V 6 bases, and 8 bases lay outside the gene matches. The length of the CDR3 is 17 residues. Germline V gene data show CDR1 as MDHEN and CDR2 as SYDVKM.

This clonotype appeared many times. The chain uses TRBV7-9 and TRBJ1-2, with 10 bases fitting TRBD1. Germline-derived CDR1 and CDR2 are SEHNR and FQNEAQ (reference sequence). The V and J ends lost 5 bases and 6 bases, in that order; junction bases with no gene match: 12. The CDR3 totals 16 residues. As DNA, the CDR3 is TGTGCCAGCAGCAATTCCGGGGGACAGGGGTGGAATGGCTACACCTTC. Its protein is CASSNSGGQGWNGYTF.

Comments on this clonotype: A much larger clonotype is one base distant, so this may be a read error. The V gene is TRBV18, the J gene TRBJ2-4; D might be TRBD1 (5 bases). Per the germline V gene, CDR1 is KGHSH and CDR2 is LQKENI. The CDR3 totals 15 residues. V gave up 4 bases and J gave up 3 bases, with 13 bases separating them. As DNA, the CDR3 is TGTGCCAGCTCACTAACTTGGGGCGGCAAAAACATTCAGTACTTC. This codes for CASSLTWGGKNIQYF.

In DNA form, the CDR3 reads TGTGCCAGCAGTGATGTCGGGGGCTCCTACAATGAGCAGTTCTTC. This sequence encodes CASSDVGGSYNEQFF. The chain couples TRBV2 to TRBJ2-1; a possible D gene is TRBD2 (6 bases). CDR3 length: 15 amino acids. Trimming cost V 3 bases and J 0 bases, with 9 bases left between them. Looked up from germline, CDR1 is SNHLY and CDR2 is FYNNEI.

This clonotype has a single count. This clone may be a read error of a much larger clone one base away. The chain couples TRBV4-3 to TRBJ2-1; D possibly uses TRBD1 or TRBD2 (6 bases each). Trimming took off 0 bases at V and 10 bases at J, with 19 bases between the two ends. The CDR3 loop spans 16 amino acids. The V gene's germline CDR1 is LGHNA and CDR2 YSLEER. DNA of the CDR3: TGCGCCAGCAGCCAAGATCGGGGTCTCGGGGGCGAGGAGCAGTTCTTC. As protein: CASSQDRGLGGEEQFF.